This entry features one T cell receptor beta chain sequence. The sample comes from a study of CD8 T cells in Susac syndrome. The V gene lost 5 bases and the J gene lost 4 bases, with 12 bases spanning the gap. This CDR3 has 14 amino acids. Germline V gene sequence: CDR1 SGHTA, CDR2 FQGNSA. Each multiple sclerosis control was a treatment-naive patient with relapsing-remitting disease that was either stable or active. The authors reverse transcribed roughly 0.5 to 1 ug RNA with random hexamers. TCRdb used MiXCR to reprocess the immunoSEQ multiplex PCR reads, holding one entry per CDR3 protein. The sample gives about 180,000 distinct CDR3 sequences, more than 90% of which show up once; around 0.093% is in the top ten.

The chain combines TRBV7-2 with TRBJ1-5, with D tentatively TRBD1 (5 bases). Sample: CD4+ T cells from PBMCs. The origin of this receptor is a human donor with multiple sclerosis. This CDR3 reads CASSTRYRNQPQHF. CDR3 in DNA: TGTGCCAGCAGCACACGATACAGGAATCAGCCCCAGCATTTT.